This T cell receptor beta chain was retrieved from a study of PD-1 blockade in classical Hodgkin lymphoma. With regard to this clone: The antigen is unknown.

Between the trimmed V and J ends, which lost 3 bases and 6 bases, there was a span of 14 bases. The CDR3 is made up of 14 amino acids. Germline assignment: CDR1 SGHKS and CDR2 YYEKEE (reference sequence). Using immunoSEQ multiplex PCR, the repertoire was profiled, and TCRdb retains in-frame clones only, with some absent. The sample has 50,000 to 75,000 clones, around 90% seen once; the top ten hold more than 5%. Every patient relapsed after autologous stem cell transplantation, and brentuximab vedotin exposure varied. Study-wide results and caveats: Underlying causes for the observed repertoire differences were not defined, possibly disease activity or prior therapy. By C4D1, diversity of CD4+ TCRs had risen significantly, whereas that of CD8+ TCRs had not. Relapsed/refractory patients reportedly had the lowest baseline TCR diversity, below newly diagnosed patients, who were below healthy donors.

Here the sequenced sample was peripheral blood mononuclear cells (PBMCs), taken before the second cycle of nivolumab. The chain uses TRBV5-5 and TRBJ2-3, with a possible D match to TRBD2 (7 bases). The sequence derives from a human donor with classical Hodgkin lymphoma. The CDR3 spells CASSWGGRSDTQYF. The CDR3 DNA is TGTGCCAGCAGCTGGGGGGGCCGTTCTGATACGCAGTATTTT. Variable domain in full (rest from reference TRBV5-5 and TRBJ2-3): DAGVTQSPTHLIKTRGQQVTLRCSPISGHKSVSWYQQVLGQGPQFIFQYYEKEERGRGNFPDRFSARQFPNYSSELNVNALLLGDSALYLCASSWGGRSDTQYFGPGTRLTVL.